The 27 T cell receptor beta chains given below trace back to one sample, sequenced in a study of T cell responses to AZD1222 COVID-19 vaccine. Data came from immunoSEQ multiplex PCR; TCRdb stores just in-frame clones and leaves some out. The sample lists under 170,000 clones, 92% seen once, with approximately 3.4% in the top ten. The starting material was peripheral blood, obtained 28 days after the second AZD1222 dose. The receptors here all came from an adult who received the AZD1222 COVID-19 vaccine.

This chain connects TRBV7-9 to TRBJ1-1; 7 bases line up with TRBD1. With V trimmed by 2 bases and J by 5 bases, 8 bases remained unmatched. Germline values: CDR1 SEHNR, CDR2 FQNEAQ (reference sequence). The CDR3 is made up of 15 amino acids. In DNA, the CDR3 is TGTGCCAGCAGCTTAAGGGGGCCGGGGTTAACTGAAGCTTTCTTT. Residues: CASSLRGPGLTEAFF.

This rearrangement joins TRBV28 to TRBJ2-7; either TRBD1 or TRBD2 may supply D (5 bases each). This CDR3 is 14 amino acids long. Germline CDR1 MDHEN, CDR2 SYDVKM. Trimming stripped 5 bases from V and 3 bases from J, with 14 bases between. The CDR3 nucleotides are TGTGCCAGCAGTCCCCCAGGGAGCGGCTACGAGCAGTACTTC. Translating gives CASSPPGSGYEQYF. The variable domain in full, completed from reference TRBV28 and TRBJ2-7, reads DVKVTQSSRYLVKRTGEKVFLECVQDMDHENMFWYRQDPGLGLRLIYFSYDVKMKEKGDIPEGYSVSREKKERFSLILESASTNQTSMYLCASSPPGSGYEQYFGPGTRLTVT.

This clone was counted once. The chain combines TRBV30 with TRBJ2-5, with D maybe TRBD1 (5 bases). Trimming took off 0 bases at V and 4 bases at J, with 12 bases between the two ends. The CDR3 spans 14 residues. CDR1 is GTSNPN and CDR2 is SVGIG in the germline V gene (reference sequence). In nucleotides, the CDR3 is TGTGCCTGGAGTGTCTCCAGGGTAGGAGAGACCCAGTACTTC. Encoded protein: CAWSVSRVGETQYF. Full variable domain (remainder filled in from reference TRBV30 and TRBJ2-5): SQTIHQWPATLVQPVGSPLSLECTVEGTSNPNLYWYRQAAGRGLQLLFYSVGIGQISSEVPQNLSASRPQDRQFILSSKKLLLSDSGFYLCAWSVSRVGETQYFGPGTRLLVL.

The chain couples TRBV5-1 to TRBJ2-3; a weak D match, TRBD2 (5 bases). CDR3 length: 15 residues. CDR1 and CDR2 from the germline V gene are SGHRS and YFSETQ. The V end lost 10 bases, the J end lost 6 bases, and 24 bases lay between the germline ends. DNA for the CDR3: TGCGCCTCCAATCGGAGAGGGCGAGACCGCGATACGCAGTATTTT. This sequence encodes CASNRRGRDRDTQYF.

V gene TRBV7-3 combines with J gene TRBJ2-7; D not certain. CDR1 and CDR2 (germline): SGHTA, FQGTGA. The CDR3 loop spans 13 amino acids. Trimming removed 2 bases from V and 7 bases from J, with 12 bases in between. DNA for the CDR3: TGTGCCAGCAGCTTAGCGCAGGTGGGAGAGCAGTACTTC. This sequence encodes CASSLAQVGEQYF.

The chain is built from TRBV10-3 and TRBJ1-2; D may be TRBD1 (5 bases). This CDR3 is built from 12 residues. The V end lost 6 bases, the J end lost 6 bases, and 11 bases lay between the germline ends. Germline CDR1 ENHRY, CDR2 SYGVKD. This chain's CDR3 is CAIRSQGDGYTF. CDR3 coding DNA: TGTGCCATCAGGAGTCAGGGCGATGGCTACACCTTC.

This sequence joins TRBV28 and TRBJ1-6; D is possibly TRBD1 (6 bases). Germline CDR1 and CDR2: MDHEN and SYDVKM. The CDR3 runs to 14 residues. Trimming stripped 0 bases from V and 9 bases from J, with 9 bases between. CDR3 sequence: CASSLWEGGSPLHF. The CDR3 DNA reads TGTGCCAGCAGTTTATGGGAAGGGGGTTCACCCCTCCACTTT.

This clone was recorded only once. The chain combines TRBV24-1 with TRBJ1-2; the match to TRBD1 covers 7 bases. The CDR3 has 14 residues. Per germline, CDR1 KGHDR and CDR2 SFDVKD. With 4 bases clipped from V and 8 bases from J, the junction kept 9 bases outside the gene matches. CDR3 DNA: TGTGCCACCAGTGAGGGGGACAGTCTCAGAGGCTACACCTTC. Translating gives CATSEGDSLRGYTF.

The rearrangement joins TRBV12-3 or TRBV12-4 to TRBJ1-2; D is ambiguous. The germline V and J ends were trimmed by 4 bases and 3 bases, with 9 bases remaining between them. CDR3 length: 13 amino acids. The CDR3 sequence: CASSSGSYYGYTF. The CDR3 DNA reads as TGTGCCAGCAGTTCCGGGAGTTACTATGGCTACACCTTC.

This chain uses TRBV19 with TRBJ2-5, with D tentatively TRBD1 (5 bases). Germline values: CDR1 LNHDA, CDR2 SQIVND (reference sequence). V was trimmed by 4 bases and J by 2 bases, leaving 17 bases between them. The CDR3 has 16 residues. The CDR3 sequence: CASSTTDKPSQETQYF. CDR3 nucleotides: TGTGCCAGTAGTACCACGGACAAGCCTTCACAAGAGACCCAGTACTTC.

V gene TRBV19 combines with J gene TRBJ2-7; D is perhaps TRBD1 (6 bases). This CDR3 contains 11 residues. CDR1 is LNHDA and CDR2 is SQIVND in the germline V gene (reference sequence). Trimming removed 3 bases from V and 7 bases from J, with 7 bases in between. CDR3: CASSIGTEQYF. CDR3 DNA: TGTGCCAGTAGTATCGGGACAGAGCAGTACTTC.

V and J are TRBV19 and TRBJ2-7, with D uncertain. The CDR3 is 12 residues long. The V gene's germline CDR1 is LNHDA and CDR2 SQIVND (reference sequence). V lost 7 bases and J 3 bases, leaving 10 bases between the germline ends. The CDR3 nucleotides are TGTGCCAGTAACTCTGAGGACTACGAGCAGTACTTC. As protein: CASNSEDYEQYF.

This clone was counted once. V usage is TRBV5-4 and J usage is TRBJ2-1, with TRBD1 matching 9 bases. This CDR3 has 15 residues. J was trimmed by 5 bases and V by 5 bases; bases with no gene match: 8. Germline-derived CDR1 and CDR2 are SGHNT and YYREEE (reference sequence). The CDR3 protein is CASRPDRGYNNEQFF. CDR3 bases: TGTGCCAGCAGACCCGACAGGGGGTACAACAATGAGCAGTTCTTC.

The chain links TRBV24-1 to TRBJ1-2; 7 positions agree with TRBD1. The CDR3 sequence is 15 residues long. The V and J ends lost 5 bases and 6 bases, in that order; junction bases with no gene match: 11. Germline CDR1 is KGHDR and CDR2 is SFDVKD. The CDR3 DNA follows: TGTGCCACCAGTGCCCGATCCACAGGGGACCATGGCTACACCTTC. It translates to CATSARSTGDHGYTF.

A single count supports this clone. J is TRBJ2-7 and V is TRBV29-1; TRBD2 agrees at 9 bases. In germline, CDR1 is SQVTM, CDR2 ANQGSEA. V gave up 0 bases and J gave up 4 bases; unmatched junction bases: 7. CDR3 length: 15 residues. CDR3 sequence (DNA): TGCAGCGTTGAAGATGGGCTAGCGGGAACTTACGAGCAGTACTTC. Translating gives CSVEDGLAGTYEQYF.

The rearrangement uses TRBV9 and TRBJ2-1, with 7 bases aligning to TRBD2. The CDR3 runs to 15 residues. J gave up 3 bases and V 4 bases, and 7 bases lay outside the gene matches. The germline V gene has CDR1 SGDLS and CDR2 YYNGEE. CDR3: CASSYGGTVYNEQFF. CDR3 bases: TGTGCCAGCAGCTACGGGGGGACCGTCTACAATGAGCAGTTCTTC.

The rearrangement uses TRBV15 and TRBJ2-1; D remains ambiguous. The CDR3 is 13 residues long. Trimming took 0 bases from V and 6 from J, leaving 6 bases between them. Germline V lookup: CDR1 LNHNV, CDR2 YYDKDF (reference sequence). For the CDR3, the DNA is TGTGCCACCAGCAGAGATCGGAGCAATGAGCAGTTCTTC. Protein: CATSRDRSNEQFF.

The chain combines TRBV11-3 with TRBJ1-6, with 7 bases that match TRBD1. CDR3 length: 14 amino acids. V dropped 2 bases and J dropped 6; count of bases not matched to a gene: 1. CDR1 and CDR2 from the germline V gene are SGHNT and YENEEA. The CDR3 is CASSLSGGNSPLHF. The CDR3 coding sequence is TGTGCCAGCAGCTTATCAGGGGGTAATTCACCCCTCCACTTT.

V is TRBV5-1 and J is TRBJ2-3; D not certain. Germline CDR1 and CDR2: SGHRS and YFSETQ. V was trimmed by 2 bases and J by 0 bases, leaving 7 bases between them. The CDR3 runs 14 residues. The chain's CDR3 is CASSFQSSTDTQYF. In DNA, the CDR3 is TGCGCCAGCAGCTTTCAGTCTAGCACAGATACGCAGTATTTT.

The gene calls are TRBV6-5 and TRBJ2-5; TRBD1 matches at 7 bases. The CDR3 sequence is 14 residues long. The V gene's germline CDR1 is MNHEY and CDR2 SVGAGI. V was clipped by 2 bases and J by 2 bases; unmatched bases: 2. CDR3 sequence: CASSYNRGQETQYF. DNA for the CDR3: TGTGCCAGCAGTTACAACAGGGGACAAGAGACCCAGTACTTC.

The CDR3 DNA sequence: TGTGCCAGCAGTTACTGGACTAGTTTTACCGGGGAGCTGTTTTTT. Translation gives CASSYWTSFTGELFF. The chain has TRBV6-5 and TRBJ2-2; 7 bases are shared with TRBD2. This CDR3 has 15 residues. Germline CDR1 and CDR2: MNHEY and SVGAGI. Germline trimming cut 1 base from V and 5 bases from J; bases unmatched to any gene: 4.

The V call is TRBV7-9, the J call TRBJ2-5; TRBD2 agrees at 7 bases. Germline V gene data show CDR1 as SEHNR and CDR2 as FQNEAQ (reference sequence). The CDR3 sequence is 13 residues long. The ends lost 5 bases at V and 4 bases at J; junction bases unmatched: 4. CDR3 nucleotide sequence: TGTGCCAGCAGCCGCGGCGGGGGAGAGACCCAGTACTTC. It yields the protein CASSRGGGETQYF.

This chain uses TRBV7-2 with TRBJ1-1; possible D gene TRBD1, 6 bases. This CDR3 comprises 13 residues. CDR1 SGHTA and CDR2 FQGNSA come from the germline V gene. Trimming stripped 5 bases from V and 5 bases from J, with 12 bases between. DNA for the CDR3: TGTGCCAGCAGCCCTAGACAGGCTACTGAAGCTTTCTTT. Its translation is CASSPRQATEAFF.

The V call is TRBV11-3, the J call TRBJ2-1; D remains ambiguous. The length of the CDR3 is 16 residues. V lost 1 base, J lost 0 bases, and 10 bases lay in between. In germline, CDR1 is SGHNT, CDR2 YENEEA. In DNA, the CDR3 is TGTGCCAGCAGCTTAGGACCGACGCGCTCCTACAATGAGCAGTTCTTC. As protein: CASSLGPTRSYNEQFF.

V usage is TRBV18 and J usage is TRBJ1-5; D gene unclear. V was shortened by 2 bases and J by 5 bases, with 10 bases between the two germline ends. CDR1 is KGHSH, CDR2 LQKENI, per germline. This CDR3 has 14 residues. The CDR3 loop reads CASSPSRPDQPQHF. The CDR3, as DNA: TGTGCCAGCTCACCAAGCAGACCCGATCAGCCCCAGCATTTT.

This chain joins TRBV14 and TRBJ2-7; D uncertain. Germline loops: CDR1 SGHDN, CDR2 FVKESK. The CDR3 loop spans 13 amino acids. The V gene lost 0 bases and the J gene lost 2 bases, with 5 bases spanning the gap. CDR3 bases: TGTGCCAGCAGCCAAGATACACCCTACGAGCAGTACTTC. Amino acid sequence: CASSQDTPYEQYF. Drawing the rest from reference TRBV14 and TRBJ2-7, the complete variable domain is EAGVTQFPSHSVIEKGQTVTLRCDPISGHDNLYWYRRVMGKEIKFLLHFVKESKQDESGMPNNRFLAERTGGTYSTLKVQPAELEDSGVYFCASSQDTPYEQYFGPGTRLTVT.

The gene calls are TRBV6-1 and TRBJ1-1, with D unresolved. The germline V and J ends were trimmed by 3 bases and 4 bases, with 15 bases remaining between them. CDR3 length: 15 amino acids. Per the germline V gene, CDR1 is MNHNS and CDR2 is SASEGT. CDR3 nucleotide sequence: TGTGCCAGCAGTGAGCATCCCGGAGGTGGCACTGAAGCTTTCTTT. This gives the protein CASSEHPGGGTEAFF.